This paragraph covers one T cell receptor (beta chain) sequence. Its antigen is undetermined. The data derive from a study of OX40 agonist ivuxolimab in advanced cancers. General observations from the study: Dose levels from 0.1 to 3.0 mg/kg saw CD4+ and CD8+ blood T cells expand clonally by week 6.

Germline V gene sequence: CDR1 SQVTM, CDR2 ANQGSEA. Trimming left V 6 bases short and J 4 bases short, with 8 bases between. This CDR3 has 11 residues. This table comes from immunoSEQ multiplex PCR, and its TCRdb copy is limited to in-frame clones, with some not included. This table has roughly 32,000 clones, roughly 80% appearing once. The input for sequencing was CD4+ or CD8+ T cells sorted from blood, taken in a trial of the OX40 agonist ivuxolimab. The origin of this receptor is an adult with an advanced solid tumor such as melanoma, head and neck, liver or kidney cancer. The rearrangement joins TRBV29-1 to TRBJ2-3; D may match TRBD1 or TRBD2 (5 bases each). The CDR3 spells CSVRGADTQYF. The CDR3 DNA follows: TGCAGCGTCCGAGGGGCAGATACGCAGTATTTT.